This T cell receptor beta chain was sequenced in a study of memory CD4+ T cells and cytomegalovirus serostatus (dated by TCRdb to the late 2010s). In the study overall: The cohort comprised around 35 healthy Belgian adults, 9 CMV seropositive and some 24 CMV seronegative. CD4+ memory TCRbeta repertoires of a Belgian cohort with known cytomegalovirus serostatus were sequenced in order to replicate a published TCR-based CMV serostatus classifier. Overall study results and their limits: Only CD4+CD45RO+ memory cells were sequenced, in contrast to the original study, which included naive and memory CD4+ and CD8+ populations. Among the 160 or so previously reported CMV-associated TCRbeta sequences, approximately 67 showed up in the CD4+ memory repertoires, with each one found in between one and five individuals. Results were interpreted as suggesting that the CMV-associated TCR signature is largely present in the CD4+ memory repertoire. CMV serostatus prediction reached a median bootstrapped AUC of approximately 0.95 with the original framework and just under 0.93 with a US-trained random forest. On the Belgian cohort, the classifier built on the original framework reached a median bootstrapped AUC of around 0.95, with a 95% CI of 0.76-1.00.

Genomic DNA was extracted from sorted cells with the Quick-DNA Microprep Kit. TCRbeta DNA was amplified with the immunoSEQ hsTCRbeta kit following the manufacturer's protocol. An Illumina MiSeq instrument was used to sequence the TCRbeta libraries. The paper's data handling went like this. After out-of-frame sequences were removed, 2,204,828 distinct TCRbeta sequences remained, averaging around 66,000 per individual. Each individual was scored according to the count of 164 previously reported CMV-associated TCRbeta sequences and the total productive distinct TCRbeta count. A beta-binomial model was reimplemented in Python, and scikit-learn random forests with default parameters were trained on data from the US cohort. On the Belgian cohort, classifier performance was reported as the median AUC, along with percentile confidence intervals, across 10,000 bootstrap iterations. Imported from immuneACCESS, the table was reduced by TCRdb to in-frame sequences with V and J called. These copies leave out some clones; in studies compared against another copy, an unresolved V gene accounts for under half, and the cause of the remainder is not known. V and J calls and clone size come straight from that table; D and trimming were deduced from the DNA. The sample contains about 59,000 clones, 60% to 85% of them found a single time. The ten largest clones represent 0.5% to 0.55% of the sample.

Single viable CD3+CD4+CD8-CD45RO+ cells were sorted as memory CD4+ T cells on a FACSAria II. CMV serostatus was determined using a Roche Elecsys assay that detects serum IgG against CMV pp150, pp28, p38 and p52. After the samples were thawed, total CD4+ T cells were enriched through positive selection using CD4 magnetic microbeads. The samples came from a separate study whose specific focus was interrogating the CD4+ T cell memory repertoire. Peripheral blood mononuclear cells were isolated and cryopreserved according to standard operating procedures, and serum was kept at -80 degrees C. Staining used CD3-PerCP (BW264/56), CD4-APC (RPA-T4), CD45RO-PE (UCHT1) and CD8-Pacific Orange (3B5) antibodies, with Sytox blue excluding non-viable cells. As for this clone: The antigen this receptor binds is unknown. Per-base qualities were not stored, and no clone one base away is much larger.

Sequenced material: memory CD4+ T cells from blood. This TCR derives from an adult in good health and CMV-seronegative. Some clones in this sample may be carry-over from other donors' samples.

The DNA is TGTGCCAGCAGCGCCCAGGGGGCAGCTGGAAACACCATATATTTT. It is translated as CASSAQGAAGNTIYF. The chain links TRBV14 with TRBJ1-3; TRBD1 matches 8 bases in the middle. There are 15 amino acids in the CDR3, from cysteine to phenylalanine inclusive. Only the CDR3 part of the read is kept: 45 bases, read in frame from the first base. The germline V end is reduced by 5 bases and the J end by 2 bases; junction bases left unmatched: 5. The germline V gene supplies CDR1 SGHDN and CDR2 FVKESK.